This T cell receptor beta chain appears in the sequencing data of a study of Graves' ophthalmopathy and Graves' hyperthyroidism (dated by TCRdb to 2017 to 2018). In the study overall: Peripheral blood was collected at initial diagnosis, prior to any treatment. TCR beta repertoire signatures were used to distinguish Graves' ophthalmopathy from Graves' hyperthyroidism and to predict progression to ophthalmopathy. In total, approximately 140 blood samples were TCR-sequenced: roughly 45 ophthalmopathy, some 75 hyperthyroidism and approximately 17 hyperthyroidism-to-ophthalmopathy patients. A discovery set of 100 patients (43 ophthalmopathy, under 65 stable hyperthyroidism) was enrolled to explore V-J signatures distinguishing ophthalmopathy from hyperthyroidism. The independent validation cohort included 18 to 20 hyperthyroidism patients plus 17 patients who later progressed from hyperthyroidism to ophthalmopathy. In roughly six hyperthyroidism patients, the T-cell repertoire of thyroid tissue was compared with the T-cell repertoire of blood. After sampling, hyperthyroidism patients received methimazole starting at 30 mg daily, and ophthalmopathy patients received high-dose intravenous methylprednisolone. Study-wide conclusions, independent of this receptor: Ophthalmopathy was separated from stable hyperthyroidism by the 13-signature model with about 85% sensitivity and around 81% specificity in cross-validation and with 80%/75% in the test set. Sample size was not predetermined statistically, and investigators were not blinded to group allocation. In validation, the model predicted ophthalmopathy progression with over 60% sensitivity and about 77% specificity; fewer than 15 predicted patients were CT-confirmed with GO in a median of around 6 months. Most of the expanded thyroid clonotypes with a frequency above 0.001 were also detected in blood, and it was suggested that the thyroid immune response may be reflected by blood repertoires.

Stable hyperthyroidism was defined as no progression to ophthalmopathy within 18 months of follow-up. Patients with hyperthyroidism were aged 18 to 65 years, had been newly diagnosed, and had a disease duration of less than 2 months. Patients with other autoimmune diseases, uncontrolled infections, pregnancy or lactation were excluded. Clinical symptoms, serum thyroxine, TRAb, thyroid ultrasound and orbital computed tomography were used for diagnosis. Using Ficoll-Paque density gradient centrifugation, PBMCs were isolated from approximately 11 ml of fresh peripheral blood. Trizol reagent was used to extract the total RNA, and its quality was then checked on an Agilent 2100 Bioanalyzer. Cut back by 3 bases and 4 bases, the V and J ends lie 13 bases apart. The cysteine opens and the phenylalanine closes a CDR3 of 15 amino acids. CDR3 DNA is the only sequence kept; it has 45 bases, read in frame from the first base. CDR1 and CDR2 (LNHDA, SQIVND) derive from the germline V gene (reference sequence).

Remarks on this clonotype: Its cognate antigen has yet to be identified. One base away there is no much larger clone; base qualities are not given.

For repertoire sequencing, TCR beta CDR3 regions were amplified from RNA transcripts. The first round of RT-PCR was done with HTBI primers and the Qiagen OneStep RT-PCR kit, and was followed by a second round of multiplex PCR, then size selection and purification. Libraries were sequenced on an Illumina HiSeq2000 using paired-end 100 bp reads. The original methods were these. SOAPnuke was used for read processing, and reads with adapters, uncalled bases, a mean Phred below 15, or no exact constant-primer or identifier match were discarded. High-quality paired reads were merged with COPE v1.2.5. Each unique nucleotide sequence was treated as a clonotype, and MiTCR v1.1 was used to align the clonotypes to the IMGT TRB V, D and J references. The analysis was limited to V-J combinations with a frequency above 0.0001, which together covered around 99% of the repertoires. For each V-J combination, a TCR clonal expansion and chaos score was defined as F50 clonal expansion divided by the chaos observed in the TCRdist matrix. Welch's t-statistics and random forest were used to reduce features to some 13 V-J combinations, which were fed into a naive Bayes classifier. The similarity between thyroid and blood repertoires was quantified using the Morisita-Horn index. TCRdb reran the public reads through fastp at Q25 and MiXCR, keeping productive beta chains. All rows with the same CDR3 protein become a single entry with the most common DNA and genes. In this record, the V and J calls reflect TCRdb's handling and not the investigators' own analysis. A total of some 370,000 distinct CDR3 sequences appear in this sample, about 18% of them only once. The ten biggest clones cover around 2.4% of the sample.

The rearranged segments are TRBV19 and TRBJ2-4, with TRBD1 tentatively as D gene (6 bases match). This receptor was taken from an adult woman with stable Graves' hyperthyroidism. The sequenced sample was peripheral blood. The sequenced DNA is TGTGCCAGTAGTATGGTCGCAGGGACAAAAAACATTCAGTACTTC. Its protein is CASSMVAGTKNIQYF.